This entry lists 5 T cell receptor beta chains sequenced from one sample in a study of cytomegalovirus exposure and HLA in healthy donors (dated 2017 in TCRdb). Libraries were constructed by the immunoSEQ multiplex PCR assay. For the multiplex PCR, a mixture combining 60 forward primers for TCR Vbeta segments and 13 reverse primers for TCR Jbeta segments was used. Drawn from immuneACCESS, this table holds only the in-frame rearrangements with V and J called that TCRdb kept. Clones are partly lost; checked studies trace under half to an unresolved V gene and leave the rest unexplained. Within this sample are around 200,000 clones, with approximately 80% of them counted one time only. The top ten clonotypes cover approximately 1.2% of the sample. The sequenced sample consisted of PBMCs. The receptors were sampled from a girl aged 2-10 years in good health and CMV-seropositive.

The chain uses TRBV28 and TRBJ1-5; 7 nucleotides agree with TRBD1. CDR3 size: 16 residues. After removal of 4 bases from V and 3 bases from J, the junction contained 9 bases not matched to a gene. Germline V gene sequence: CDR1 MDHEN, CDR2 SYDVKM. In nucleotides, the CDR3 is TGTGCCAGCAGTTCGGAAAAAGGGGGCCCCAATCAGCCCCAGCATTTT. Its translation: CASSSEKGGPNQPQHF.

J is TRBJ1-1 and V is TRBV11-2; maybe TRBD1 (5 bases). In germline, CDR1 is SGHAT, CDR2 FQNNGV. The CDR3 is 15 residues long. V was pared by 5 bases and J by 3 bases, with 16 bases between. For the CDR3, the DNA is TGTGCCAGCAGCCCATTTGTGTGGGGCGACACTGAAGCTTTCTTT. It specifies CASSPFVWGDTEAFF. Full variable domain (missing parts from reference TRBV11-2 and TRBJ1-1): EAGVAQSPRYKIIEKRQSVAFWCNPISGHATLYWYQQILGQGPKLLIQFQNNGVVDDSQLPKDRFSAERLKGVDSTLKIQPAKLEDSAVYLCASSPFVWGDTEAFFGQGTRLTVV.

DNA of the CDR3: TGTGCCAGCAGTTCAGGCCGCCGCACAGATACGCAGTATTTT. This translates into CASSSGRRTDTQYF. The chain carries TRBV27 and TRBJ2-3; D unresolved. The germline CDR1 and CDR2 sequences are MNHEY and SMNVEV (reference sequence). Trimming removed 4 bases from V and 1 base from J, with 9 bases in between. The CDR3 is 14 residues long.

The rearrangement uses TRBV6-5 and TRBJ1-2; a possible D gene is TRBD1 (6 bases). This CDR3 comprises 13 residues. V was trimmed by 6 bases and J by 4 bases, leaving 12 bases between them. The germline gives CDR1 MNHEY, CDR2 SVGAGI. CDR3 bases: TGTGCCAGCAGCCGAGGGGGTTTCTATGGCTACACCTTC. It codes for CASSRGGFYGYTF.

The V call is TRBV5-4, the J call TRBJ2-3; no clear D gene. Per germline, CDR1 SGHNT and CDR2 YYREEE (reference sequence). The CDR3 spans 14 residues. Between the trimmed V and J ends, which lost 2 bases and 2 bases, there was a span of 9 bases. CDR3 protein: CASSFWAHTDTQYF. CDR3 bases: TGTGCCAGCAGCTTTTGGGCCCACACAGATACGCAGTATTTT.